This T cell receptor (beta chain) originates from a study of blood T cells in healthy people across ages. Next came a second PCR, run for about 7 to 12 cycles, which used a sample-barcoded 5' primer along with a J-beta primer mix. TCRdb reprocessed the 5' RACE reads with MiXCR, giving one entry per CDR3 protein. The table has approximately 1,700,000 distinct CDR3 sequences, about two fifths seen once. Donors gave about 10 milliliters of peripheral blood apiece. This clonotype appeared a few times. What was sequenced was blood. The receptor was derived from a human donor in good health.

CDR3 coding DNA: TGTGCCAGCAGCTACGGCGGAATCTATGGCTACACCTTC. Translated: CASSYGGIYGYTF. This rearrangement joins TRBV6-2 or TRBV6-3 to TRBJ1-2; D unresolved. The V end lost 6 bases, the J end lost 4 bases, and 12 bases lay between the germline ends. The CDR3 is 13 residues long. From germline, CDR1 is MNHEY and CDR2 SVGEGT.